In its sample, the clone carrying this TCR beta chain was seen a few times. Time point of the sample: newly diagnosed GD, antithyroid drugs for less than 3 months. The TCR library was prepared using RNA isolated from PBMCs. This sample is part of a study of regulatory T cells in long-lasting Graves disease. The ends were cut back, 6 bases at V and 5 bases at J, with 17 bases in the middle. Looked up from germline, CDR1 is MNHNS and CDR2 is SASEGT. The CDR3 totals 15 residues. With iRepertoire HTBI primers and Arm-PCR of CDR3 regions, TCR beta libraries were built. MiXCR was run by TCRdb on the multiplex PCR reads, yielding one entry per CDR3 protein. The sample lists 420,000 or so distinct CDR3 sequences; about a sixth were seen once. The sample was also reused in another study, on T cells in Graves' hyperthyroidism and ophthalmopathy.

The TCR comes from a woman under 30 with Graves disease. The sample in question was peripheral blood mononuclear cells (PBMCs), obtained at new diagnosis, from a patient treated with antithyroid drugs. The chain uses TRBV6-1 and TRBJ1-5; D might be TRBD1 (6 bases). CDR3 sequence (DNA): TGTGCCAGCAGGTCACAGGGATGGGGAGATCAGCCCCAGCATTTT. Its protein is CASRSQGWGDQPQHF.